This T cell receptor (beta chain) was recovered during a study of blood T cell repertoires in COVID-19. In the study overall: From the United States, Italy and Spain came samples of acute and convalescent COVID-19.

Seattle patients were enrolled during active infection and followed longitudinally. Assay: immunoSEQ multiplex PCR; the TCRdb copy retains only in-frame clones and omits some. The sample shows 200,000 to 250,000 clones, around 83% of them seen only once. CDR1 is GTSNPN and CDR2 is SVGIG in the germline V gene (reference sequence). V gave up 0 bases and J gave up 6 bases; unmatched junction bases: 5. CDR3 size: 13 residues. The sample taken for sequencing was peripheral blood. The receptor was derived from a woman aged 70-85 years with COVID-19, enrolled during active disease. The rearrangement links TRBV30 to TRBJ2-7, with 7 nucleotides matching TRBD2. CDR3 sequence (DNA): TGTGCCTGGAGTGTACAGCCGGGAGGCGAGCAGTACTTC. Its translation is CAWSVQPGGEQYF.